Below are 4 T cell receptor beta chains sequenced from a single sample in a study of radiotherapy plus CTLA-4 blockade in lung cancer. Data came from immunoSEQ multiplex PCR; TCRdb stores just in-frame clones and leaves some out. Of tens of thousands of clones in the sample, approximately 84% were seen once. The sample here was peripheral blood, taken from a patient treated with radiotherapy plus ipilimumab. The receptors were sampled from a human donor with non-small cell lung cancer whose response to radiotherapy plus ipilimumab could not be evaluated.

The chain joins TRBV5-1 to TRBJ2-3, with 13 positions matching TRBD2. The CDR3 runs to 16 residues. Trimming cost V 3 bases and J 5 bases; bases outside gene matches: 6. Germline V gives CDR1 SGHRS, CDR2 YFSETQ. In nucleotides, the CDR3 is TGCGCCAGCAGCTCCGGGACTAGCGGGAATGTAGATACGCAGTATTTT. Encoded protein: CASSSGTSGNVDTQYF.

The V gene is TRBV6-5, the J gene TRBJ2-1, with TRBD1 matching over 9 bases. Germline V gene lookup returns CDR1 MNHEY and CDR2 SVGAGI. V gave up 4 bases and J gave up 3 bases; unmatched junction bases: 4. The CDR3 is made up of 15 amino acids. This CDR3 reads CASSLQGADYNEQFF. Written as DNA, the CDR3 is TGTGCCAGCAGTTTACAGGGGGCGGACTACAATGAGCAGTTCTTC.

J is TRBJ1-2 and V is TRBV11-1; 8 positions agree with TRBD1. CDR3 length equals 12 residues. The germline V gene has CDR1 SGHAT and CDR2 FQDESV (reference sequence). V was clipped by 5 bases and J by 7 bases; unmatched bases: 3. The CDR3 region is CASSPGQGGYTF. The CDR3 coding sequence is TGTGCCAGCAGCCCAGGACAGGGTGGCTACACCTTC.

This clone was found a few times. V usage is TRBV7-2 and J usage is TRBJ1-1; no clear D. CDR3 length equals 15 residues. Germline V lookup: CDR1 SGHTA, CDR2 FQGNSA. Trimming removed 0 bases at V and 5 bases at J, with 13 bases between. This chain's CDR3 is CASSLARISVTEAFF. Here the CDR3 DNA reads TGTGCCAGCAGCTTAGCGAGGATTTCAGTGACTGAAGCTTTCTTT.